This note documents a single T cell receptor (beta chain) sequence. Its antigen is unidentified. The data originate from a study of cytomegalovirus exposure and HLA in healthy donors. Overall study findings and caveats: According to the study, roughly 160 TCR beta chains were cytomegalovirus-associated. TRBV6-2, TRBV6-3 and other indistinguishable V segments were excluded.

Both 60 Vbeta primers and 13 Jbeta primers went into the PCR. Sequenced by immunoSEQ multiplex PCR; TCRdb stores in-frame clones only, minus some. The data hold 130,000 to 150,000 clones, with around 78% observed a single time. There are 14 residues in the CDR3. Germline V gives CDR1 SGHAT, CDR2 FQNNGV. V lost 5 bases and J 5 bases, leaving 13 bases between the germline ends. The chain recombines TRBV11-2 with TRBJ2-1, with D possibly being TRBD2 (6 bases). Sequenced input: PBMCs. The TCR comes from a woman younger than 35 in good health and CMV-seropositive. DNA of the CDR3: TGTGCCAGCAGCAGCAATAGCGGAGACAATGAGCAGTTCTTC. Encoded protein: CASSSNSGDNEQFF.